Detailed here is one T cell receptor (beta chain). Antigen specificity is unknown. PCR primers comprised 60 Vbeta and 13 Jbeta primers. The table came from immunoSEQ multiplex PCR; TCRdb's copy has only in-frame clones and leaves some out. The table lists more than 95,000 clones, roughly 77% of them singletons. These data are taken from a study of cytomegalovirus exposure and HLA in healthy donors. Whole-study findings and limits: Earlier findings revealed that most TCR beta V segments proved productive either about 87% or about 30% of the time. Accurate prediction of HLA-A and HLA-B alleles (for most subjects) was reportedly achieved from TCR beta sequences. Reportedly, a later analysis found an Asian-associated ancestry cluster had fewer N-insertions than the roughly 700-donor mean.

The sequence was obtained from a man in his fifties or sixties in good health and CMV-seropositive. Sequenced sample: PBMCs.

This CDR3 is CASSRAQAYEQYF. DNA of the CDR3: TGTGCCAGTAGTAGGGCCCAGGCCTACGAGCAGTACTTC. The chain employs TRBV19 and TRBJ2-7; no firm D call. CDR1 and CDR2 from the germline V gene are LNHDA and SQIVND (reference sequence). V was pared by 4 bases and J by 2 bases, with 9 bases between. The CDR3 is 13 residues long.